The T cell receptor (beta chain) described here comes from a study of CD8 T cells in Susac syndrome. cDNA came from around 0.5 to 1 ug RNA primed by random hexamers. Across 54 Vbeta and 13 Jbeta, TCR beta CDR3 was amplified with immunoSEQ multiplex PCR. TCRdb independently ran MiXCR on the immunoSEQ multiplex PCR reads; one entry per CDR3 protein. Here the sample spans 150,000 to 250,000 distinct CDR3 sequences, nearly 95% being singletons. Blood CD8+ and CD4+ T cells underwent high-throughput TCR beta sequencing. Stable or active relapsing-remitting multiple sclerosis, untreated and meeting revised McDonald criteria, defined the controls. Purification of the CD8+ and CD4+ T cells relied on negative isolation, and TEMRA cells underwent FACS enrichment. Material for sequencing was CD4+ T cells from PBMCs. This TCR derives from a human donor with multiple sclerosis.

This chain's CDR3 is CAWSDMGDYGYTF. The CDR3 DNA reads TGTGCCTGGAGCGACATGGGTGACTATGGCTACACCTTC. The chain carries TRBV30 and TRBJ1-2, with no clear D. The germline V gene has CDR1 GTSNPN and CDR2 SVGIG (reference sequence). This CDR3 has 13 amino acids. V was trimmed by 3 bases and J by 3 bases, leaving 11 bases between them.